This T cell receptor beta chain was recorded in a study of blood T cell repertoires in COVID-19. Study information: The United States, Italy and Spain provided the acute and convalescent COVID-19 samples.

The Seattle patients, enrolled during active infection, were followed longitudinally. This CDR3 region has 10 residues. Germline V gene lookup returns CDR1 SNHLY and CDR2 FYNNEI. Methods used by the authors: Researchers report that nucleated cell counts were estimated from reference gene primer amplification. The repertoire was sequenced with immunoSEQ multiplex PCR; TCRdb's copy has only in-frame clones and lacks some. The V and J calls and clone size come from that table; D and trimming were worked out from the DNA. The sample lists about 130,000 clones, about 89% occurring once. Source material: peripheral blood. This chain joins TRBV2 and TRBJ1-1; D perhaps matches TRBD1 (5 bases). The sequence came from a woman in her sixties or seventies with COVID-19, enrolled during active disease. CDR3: CAKGFTEAFF. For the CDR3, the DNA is TGTGCGAAGGGGTTCACAGAAGCTTTCTTT.